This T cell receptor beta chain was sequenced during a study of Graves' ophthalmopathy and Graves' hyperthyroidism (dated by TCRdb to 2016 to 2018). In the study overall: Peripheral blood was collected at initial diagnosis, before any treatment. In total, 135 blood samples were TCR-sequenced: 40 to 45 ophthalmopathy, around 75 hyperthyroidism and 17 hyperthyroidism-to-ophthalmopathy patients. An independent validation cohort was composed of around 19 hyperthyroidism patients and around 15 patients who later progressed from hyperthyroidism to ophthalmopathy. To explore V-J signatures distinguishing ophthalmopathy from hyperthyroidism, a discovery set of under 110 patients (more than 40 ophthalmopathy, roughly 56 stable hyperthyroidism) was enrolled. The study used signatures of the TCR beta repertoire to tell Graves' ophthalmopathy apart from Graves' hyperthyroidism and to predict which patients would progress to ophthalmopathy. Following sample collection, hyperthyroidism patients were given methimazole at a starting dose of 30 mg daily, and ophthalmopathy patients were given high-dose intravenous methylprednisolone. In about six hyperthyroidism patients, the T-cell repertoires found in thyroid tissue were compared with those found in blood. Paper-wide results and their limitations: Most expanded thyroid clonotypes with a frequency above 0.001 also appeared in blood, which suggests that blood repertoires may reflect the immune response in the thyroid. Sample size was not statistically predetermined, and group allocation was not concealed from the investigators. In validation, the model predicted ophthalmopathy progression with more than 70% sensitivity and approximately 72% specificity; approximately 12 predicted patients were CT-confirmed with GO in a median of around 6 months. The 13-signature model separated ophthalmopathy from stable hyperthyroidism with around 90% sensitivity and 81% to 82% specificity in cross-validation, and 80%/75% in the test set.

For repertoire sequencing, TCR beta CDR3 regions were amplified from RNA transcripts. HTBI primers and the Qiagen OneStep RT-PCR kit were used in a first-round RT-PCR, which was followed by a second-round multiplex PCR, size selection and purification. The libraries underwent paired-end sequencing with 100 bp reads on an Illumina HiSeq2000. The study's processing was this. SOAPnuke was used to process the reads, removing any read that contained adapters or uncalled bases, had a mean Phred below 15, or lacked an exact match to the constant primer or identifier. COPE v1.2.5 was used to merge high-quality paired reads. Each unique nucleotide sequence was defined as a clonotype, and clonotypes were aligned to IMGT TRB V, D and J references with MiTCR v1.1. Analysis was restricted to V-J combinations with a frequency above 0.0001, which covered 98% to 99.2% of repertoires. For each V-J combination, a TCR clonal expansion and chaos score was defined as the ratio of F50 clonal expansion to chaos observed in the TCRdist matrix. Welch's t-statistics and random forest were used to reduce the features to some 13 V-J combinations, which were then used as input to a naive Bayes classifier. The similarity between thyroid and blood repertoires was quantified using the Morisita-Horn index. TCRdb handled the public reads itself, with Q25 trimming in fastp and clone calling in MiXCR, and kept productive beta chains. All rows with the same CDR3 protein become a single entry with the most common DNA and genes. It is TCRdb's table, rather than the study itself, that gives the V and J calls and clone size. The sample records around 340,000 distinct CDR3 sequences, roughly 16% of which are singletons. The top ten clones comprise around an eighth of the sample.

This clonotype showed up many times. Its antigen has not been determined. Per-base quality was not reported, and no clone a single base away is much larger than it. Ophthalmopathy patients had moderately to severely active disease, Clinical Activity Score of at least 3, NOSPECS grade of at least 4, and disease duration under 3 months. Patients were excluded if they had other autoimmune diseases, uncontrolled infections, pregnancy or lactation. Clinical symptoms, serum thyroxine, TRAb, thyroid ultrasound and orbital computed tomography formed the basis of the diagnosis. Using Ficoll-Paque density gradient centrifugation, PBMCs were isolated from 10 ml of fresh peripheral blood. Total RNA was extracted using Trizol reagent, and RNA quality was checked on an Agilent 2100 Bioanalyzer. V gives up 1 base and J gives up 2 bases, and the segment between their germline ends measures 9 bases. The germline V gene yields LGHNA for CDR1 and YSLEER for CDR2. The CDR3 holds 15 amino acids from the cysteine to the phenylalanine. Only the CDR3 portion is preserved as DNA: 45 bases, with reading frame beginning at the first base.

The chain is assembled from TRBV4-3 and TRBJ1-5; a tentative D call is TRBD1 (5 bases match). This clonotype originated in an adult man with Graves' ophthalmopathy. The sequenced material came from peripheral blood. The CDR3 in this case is CASSQVVGGNQPQHF. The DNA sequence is TGCGCCAGCAGCCAAGTCGTAGGGGGCAATCAGCCCCAGCATTTT.